The TCR beta chain described here comes from a study of blood T cell repertoires in COVID-19. Comment on this clone: Sequence at one end of the junction differs from germline and may be a read error.

For recovered donors of Cohort 3, there were two negative PCRs, clearance, or symptom resolution. The method was immunoSEQ multiplex PCR; TCRdb's version includes in-frame clones alone and lacks a portion of them. The table has about 180,000 clones, 85% seen once. Germline V gene sequence: CDR1 MNHNS, CDR2 SASEGT. This CDR3 has 11 residues. Sequencing was carried out using PBMCs or T cells enriched from blood (not recorded which). This chain uses TRBV6-1 with TRBJ1-4; D is unresolved. The clonotype originates from a man in his forties who had recovered from COVID-19. CDR3: CASSELEGWSF. In DNA, the CDR3 is TGTGCCAGCAGTGAACTAGAGGGTTGGTCTTTT.